What follows are 32 T cell receptor beta chains derived from one specimen sequenced in a study of blood T cells in healthy people across ages. Next came a second PCR, run for about 7 to 12 cycles, which used a sample-barcoded 5' primer along with a J-beta primer mix. MiXCR was run by TCRdb on the 5' RACE reads, yielding one entry per CDR3 protein. The data hold approximately 940,000 distinct CDR3 sequences, with 40% to 60% observed a single time. Sequenced: blood. Receptor source: a man aged 30 to 39 in good health.

The chain joins TRBV20-1 to TRBJ2-7; 8 nucleotides line up with TRBD1. J lost 1 base, V lost 8 bases, and 4 bases had no gene match. CDR1 and CDR2 from the germline V gene are DFQATT and SNEGSKA (reference sequence). The CDR3 is 12 residues long. The CDR3 nucleotides are TGCAGTACTCGGGACAGGTCCTACGAGCAGTACTTC. Translating it yields CSTRDRSYEQYF.

In its sample, this clonotype was seen many times. The J gene is TRBJ2-3, the V gene TRBV3-1; 8 positions agree with TRBD2. Germline V gene data show CDR1 as LGHDT and CDR2 as YNNKEL (reference sequence). The CDR3 spans 16 residues. V was pared by 4 bases and J by 6 bases, with 12 bases of the junction left unmatched. CDR3 loop: CASSPTASGYKDTQYF. In DNA, the CDR3 is TGTGCCAGCAGCCCGACAGCTAGCGGGTACAAGGATACGCAGTATTTT.

V gene TRBV6-6 combines with J gene TRBJ1-5; 8 nucleotides match TRBD1. Unmatched junction bases numbered 7, after V lost 7 bases and J lost 2 bases. Germline CDR1 reads MNHNY; CDR2 reads SVGAGI (reference sequence). The CDR3 sequence is 15 residues long. In DNA form, the CDR3 reads TGTGCCAGCAAGGCAGGGGGCGTCGGCAATCAGCCCCAGCATTTT. Amino acid sequence: CASKAGGVGNQPQHF.

This clonotype has just a few counts. This rearrangement joins TRBV5-1 to TRBJ1-1; D not resolved. V shed 2 bases and J shed 4 bases, with 12 bases lying between them. This CDR3 comprises 14 residues. Germline loops: CDR1 SGHRS, CDR2 YFSETQ. The CDR3, as DNA: TGCGCCAGCAGCTTAGGACGGAGCCTCACTGAAGCTTTCTTT. Protein product: CASSLGRSLTEAFF.

The table lists this clonotype with a few counts. V and J are TRBV29-1 and TRBJ2-3, with D possibly TRBD1 on 6 matching bases. Germline V gene sequence: CDR1 SQVTM, CDR2 ANQGSEA. With 6 bases removed from V and 2 bases from J, the gap between germline ends came to 18 bases. The CDR3 has 15 amino acids. CDR3 in amino acids: CSVGAREKVTDTQYF. For the CDR3, the DNA is TGCAGCGTGGGGGCCAGGGAGAAGGTCACAGATACGCAGTATTTT.

This clonotype was detected a few times. V and J are TRBV11-3 and TRBJ1-2; D is unclear. This CDR3 comprises 14 residues. Germline CDR1 is SGHNT and CDR2 is YENEEA. Trimming shortened V by 3 bases and J by 5 bases, and 13 bases separated the two germline ends. The CDR3 nucleotides read TGTGCCAGCAGCTTTGAAGTCGTGTCGTATGGCTACACCTTC. It specifies CASSFEVVSYGYTF. The variable domain in full, with the rest retrieved from reference TRBV11-3 and TRBJ1-2, is EAGVVQSPRYKIIEKKQPVAFWCNPISGHNTLYWYLQNLGQGPELLIRYENEEAVDDSQLPKDRFSAERLKGVDSTLKIQPAELGDSAVYLCASSFEVVSYGYTFGSGTRLTVV.

This sequence joins TRBV6-2 or TRBV6-3 and TRBJ2-7, with a weak D call TRBD2 (6 bases). With 6 bases removed from V and 6 bases from J, the gap between germline ends came to 21 bases. Germline V gene data show CDR1 as MNHEY and CDR2 as SVGEGT. CDR3 length: 15 residues. CDR3 region: CASSSLRGRLIEQYF. CDR3 coding DNA: TGTGCCAGCAGCTCACTTCGGGGGAGGCTAATCGAGCAGTACTTC.

The V and J genes are TRBV7-2 and TRBJ2-3, with D unresolved. Germline V lookup: CDR1 SGHTA, CDR2 FQGNSA. The CDR3 extends over 16 amino acids. The V end lost 5 bases, the J end lost 0 bases, and 15 bases lay between the germline ends. The CDR3 protein is CASSPRQTTSTDTQYF. The CDR3 bases are TGTGCCAGCAGCCCCCGTCAGACCACTAGCACAGATACGCAGTATTTT.

The chain joins TRBV24-1 to TRBJ1-1, with D unresolved. CDR1 and CDR2 (germline): KGHDR, SFDVKD. Trimming took 6 bases from V and 1 from J, leaving 5 bases between them. There are 12 residues in the CDR3. The CDR3 bases are TGTGCCACCAGTATTGGGAACACTGAAGCTTTCTTT. Translation gives CATSIGNTEAFF.

A single count supports this clonotype. The chain couples TRBV12-3 or TRBV12-4 to TRBJ1-1; D possibly corresponds to TRBD1 (6 bases). The CDR3 loop spans 13 amino acids. V was pared by 2 bases and J by 8 bases, with 12 bases between. The CDR3 DNA reads TGTGCCAGCAGTTTATCAGGGGCCCCCGAAGCTTTCTTT. Its translation: CASSLSGAPEAFF.

J is TRBJ2-1 and V is TRBV30; D is uncertain. The DNA end is more similar to TRBJ2-7, so the J call may be wrong. The CDR3 extends over 13 amino acids. Germline V lookup: CDR1 GTSNPN, CDR2 SVGIG (reference sequence). The DNA for the CDR3 is TGTGCCTGGGCGGAACCCTCCTACAATGAGCAGTACTTC. Residues: CAWAEPSYNEQYF.

Only a few counts were recorded for this clonotype. The V and J genes are TRBV11-3 and TRBJ2-1; 8 bases map to TRBD2. V gave up 4 bases and J gave up 4 bases; unmatched junction bases: 6. The CDR3 is 15 residues long. The germline gives CDR1 SGHNT, CDR2 YENEEA. The CDR3 sequence: CASSYAGGEYNEQFF. Written as DNA, the CDR3 is TGTGCCAGCAGCTACGCGGGGGGTGAGTACAATGAGCAGTTCTTC.

At least ten counts were recorded for this clonotype. CDR3 protein: CSVRSAGGSYEQYF. The CDR3 DNA sequence: TGCAGCGTTAGAAGTGCGGGGGGCTCCTACGAGCAGTACTTC. V gene TRBV29-1 combines with J gene TRBJ2-7, with TRBD2 identical over 8 bases. V shed 5 bases and J 0 bases; nucleotides not matched to a gene: 6. This CDR3 spans 14 amino acids. Per the germline V gene, CDR1 is SQVTM and CDR2 is ANQGSEA.

V is TRBV6-2 or TRBV6-3 and J is TRBJ1-4; maybe TRBD1 (5 bases). The CDR3 has 14 residues. With 10 bases removed from V and 6 bases from J, the gap between germline ends came to 18 bases. The V gene's germline CDR1 is MNHEY and CDR2 SVGEGT. The CDR3 sequence is CATRELGTDEKLFF. The CDR3 nucleotides read TGTGCCACCCGTGAGTTGGGGACGGATGAAAAACTGTTTTTT.

This clonotype has only a few counts. The rearrangement links TRBV20-1 to TRBJ2-3, with TRBD2 as a possible D gene (5 bases). The CDR3 extends over 16 amino acids. Trimming removed 0 bases from V and 6 bases from J, with 19 bases in between. Germline-derived CDR1 and CDR2 are DFQATT and SNEGSKA (reference sequence). The CDR3 is CSARDLDGKFRDTQYF. The CDR3 bases are TGCAGTGCTAGAGATCTCGACGGGAAATTTCGGGATACGCAGTATTTT.

Only one count was recorded for this clonotype. The chain joins TRBV3-1 to TRBJ2-6; D call uncertain. V was clipped by 8 bases and J by 0 bases, with 8 bases between them. Per germline, CDR1 LGHDT and CDR2 YNNKEL (reference sequence). This CDR3 is built from 14 residues. The CDR3: CASGPSSGANVLTF. Here the CDR3 DNA reads TGTGCCAGCGGCCCCTCCTCTGGGGCCAACGTCCTGACTTTC.

This sequence joins TRBV10-3 and TRBJ2-7, with D maybe TRBD1 (6 bases). The CDR3 extends over 13 amino acids. Germline V gene data show CDR1 as ENHRY and CDR2 as SYGVKD. The V end was cut by 6 bases, the J end by 5 bases, with 14 bases between. CDR3 loop: CAISHREPNEQYF. CDR3 bases: TGTGCCATCAGCCACAGGGAACCCAACGAGCAGTACTTC.

This clonotype was observed a handful of times. The chain uses TRBV28 and TRBJ2-7, with a possible D match to TRBD1 (5 bases). V shed 6 bases and J shed 3 bases, with 12 bases lying between them. This CDR3 has 13 residues. Looked up from germline, CDR1 is MDHEN and CDR2 is SYDVKM. For the CDR3, the DNA is TGTGCCAGCAGGGGCAGGGTAAACTACGAGCAGTACTTC. As protein: CASRGRVNYEQYF.

The chain recombines TRBV20-1 with TRBJ1-1; no clear D. CDR3 length: 14 residues. The V and J ends lost 3 bases and 1 base respectively, with 12 bases between them. Germline CDR1 is DFQATT and CDR2 is SNEGSKA (reference sequence). The CDR3 nucleotides are TGCAGTGCTAGTCCTCCCATAAGGAACACTGAAGCTTTCTTT. Translating it yields CSASPPIRNTEAFF.

J is TRBJ2-6 and V is TRBV5-1, with D possibly TRBD1 on 5 matching bases. There are 16 residues in the CDR3. Trimming took 4 bases from V and 0 from J, leaving 11 bases between them. The germline gives CDR1 SGHRS, CDR2 YFSETQ. CDR3 DNA: TGCGCCAGCAGCACACAGGCCCGCTCTGGGGCCAACGTCCTGACTTTC. Its protein product is CASSTQARSGANVLTF.

This clonotype has only a few counts. V and J are TRBV6-2 or TRBV6-3 and TRBJ2-7; 7 bases agree with TRBD1. Germline CDR1 is MNHEY and CDR2 is SVGEGT. The CDR3 consists of 14 residues. Trimming removed 8 bases from V and 3 bases from J; junction bases left unmatched: 10. This CDR3 is CASGNRDRLYEQYF. The CDR3 nucleotides read TGTGCCAGCGGAAACCGGGACAGACTCTACGAGCAGTACTTC.

The CDR3 protein is CASRRRSGTREETQYF. DNA for the CDR3: TGTGCCAGCAGGCGCAGGTCCGGGACTAGAGAAGAGACCCAGTACTTC. The chain recombines TRBV6-1 with TRBJ2-7; 8 bases line up with TRBD2. The DNA matches TRBJ2-5 better at its end, which makes the J call doubtful. Germline lookup yields CDR1 MNHNS and CDR2 SASEGT. This CDR3 region has 16 residues.

This clonotype was detected only a few times. The chain has TRBV28 and TRBJ2-7; weak D call: TRBD2 (5 bases). V lost 10 bases and J 4 bases, leaving 11 bases between the germline ends. The CDR3 length is 11 residues. Germline CDR1 is MDHEN and CDR2 is SYDVKM. CDR3 residues: CATGWEYEQYF. DNA of the CDR3: TGTGCCACCGGTTGGGAGTACGAGCAGTACTTC.

The V call is TRBV5-4, the J call TRBJ2-1; 9 nucleotides agree with TRBD1. The germline gives CDR1 SGHNT, CDR2 YYREEE (reference sequence). This CDR3 is 17 amino acids long. V shed 4 bases and J 0 bases; nucleotides not matched to a gene: 8. CDR3 sequence reads: CASSRGTGRSSYNEQFF. The CDR3 DNA reads TGTGCCAGCAGCCGGGGGACAGGGAGAAGCTCCTACAATGAGCAGTTCTTC.

The CDR3 region has the DNA TGTGCCAGCAGTTTATTCCCCAGCGCCGAGCAGTACTTC. This sequence encodes CASSLFPSAEQYF. The rearrangement joins TRBV27 to TRBJ2-7; D is unclear. The CDR3 extends over 13 amino acids. Per germline, CDR1 MNHEY and CDR2 SMNVEV (reference sequence). With 1 base removed from V and 6 bases from J, the gap between germline ends came to 10 bases.

The chain uses TRBV6-2 or TRBV6-3 and TRBJ2-3, with D perhaps assigned TRBD1 or TRBD2 (5 bases each). This CDR3 contains 14 residues. Germline V lookup: CDR1 MNHEY, CDR2 SVGEGT. V was trimmed by 7 bases and J by 2 bases, leaving 13 bases between them. CDR3 sequence: CASTTGADTDTQYF. The CDR3, as DNA: TGTGCCAGCACCACCGGGGCCGACACAGATACGCAGTATTTT.

This clonotype was picked up one time. CDR3: CASSESGGAEQFF. The CDR3 bases are TGTGCCAGCAGTGAATCCGGAGGAGCTGAGCAGTTCTTC. The V and J genes are TRBV25-1 and TRBJ2-1; the D gene is possibly TRBD2 (5 bases). The CDR3 has 13 residues. With 1 base removed from V and 9 bases from J, the gap between germline ends came to 10 bases. Per germline, CDR1 MGHDK and CDR2 SYGVNS.

This clonotype was found many times. The genes are TRBV5-1 and TRBJ2-1; 8 nucleotides align to TRBD1. The germline CDR1 and CDR2 sequences are SGHRS and YFSETQ. The CDR3 spans 15 residues. V lost 4 bases and J lost 4; bases outside the gene matches: 7. The CDR3 loop is CASSGQGGTYNEQFF. CDR3 DNA sequence: TGCGCCAGCAGCGGACAGGGTGGAACGTACAATGAGCAGTTCTTC.

The chain couples TRBV4-3 to TRBJ2-1; no clear D gene. Trimming took 0 bases from V and 0 from J, leaving 9 bases between them. The CDR3 is made up of 16 amino acids. Germline loops: CDR1 LGHNA, CDR2 YSLEER. CDR3 DNA sequence: TGCGCCAGCAGCCAAGATTCACAGTCCTCCTACAATGAGCAGTTCTTC. Encoded protein: CASSQDSQSSYNEQFF.

In this sample, this clonotype turned up a few times. J is TRBJ2-3 and V is TRBV13; D remains ambiguous. This CDR3 region has 15 residues. V shed 4 bases and J shed 0 bases, with 11 bases lying between them. Germline V lookup: CDR1 PRHDT, CDR2 FYEKMQ (reference sequence). CDR3 in amino acids: CASSSRQTSTDTQYF. The CDR3 nucleotides read TGTGCCAGCAGCTCAAGACAAACTAGCACAGATACGCAGTATTTT. Looking up the rest from reference TRBV13 and TRBJ2-3 gives the full variable domain: AAGVIQSPRHLIKEKRETATLKCYPIPRHDTVYWYQQGPGQDPQFLISFYEKMQSDKGSIPDRFSAQQFSDYHSELNMSSLELGDSALYFCASSSRQTSTDTQYFGPGTRLTVL.

The chain joins TRBV7-2 to TRBJ2-3, with 13 bases that match TRBD2. The germline V gene encodes CDR1 SGHTA and CDR2 FQGNSA. The CDR3 spans 16 residues. V shed 4 bases, J shed 5 bases, and the junction held 6 bases outside the gene matches. CDR3 coding DNA: TGTGCCAGCAGCTCATCGACTAGCGGGGGGCAAGATACGCAGTATTTT. Encoded protein: CASSSSTSGGQDTQYF.

The chain combines TRBV7-9 with TRBJ1-2, with D unresolved. The CDR3 covers 15 residues. Trimming pared 4 bases from V and 8 bases from J, leaving 20 bases between. Per germline, CDR1 SEHNR and CDR2 FQNEAQ (reference sequence). The CDR3: CASSSQAVGSLGYTF. The CDR3, as DNA: TGTGCCAGCAGCTCGCAGGCGGTCGGTTCGTTGGGCTACACCTTC.